Reported below is one T cell receptor beta chain. Its antigen is not known. The sample is drawn from a study of CD4 T cells in relation to SARS-CoV-2 and coronaviruses. This table comes from immunoSEQ multiplex PCR, and its TCRdb copy is limited to in-frame clones, with some not included. The profile covers tens of thousands of clones, with almost 85% appearing a single time and 1.1% to 1.5% taken by the ten largest. CDR1 is SGHRS, CDR2 YFSETQ, per germline. V gave up 4 bases and J gave up 1 base; unmatched junction bases: 2. The CDR3 totals 13 residues. V is TRBV5-1 and J is TRBJ2-7; TRBD1 aligns across 7 bases. This TCR came from an adult with COVID-19. Material: naive CD4+ T cells from PBMCs, cultured in vitro. The subset denotes: naive CD4+ T cells isolated by negative enrichment. The CDR3 loop reads CASSTGQSYEQYF. CDR3 sequence (DNA): TGCGCCAGCAGCACGGGACAGTCCTACGAGCAGTACTTC.